Following are 27 T cell receptor beta chains from one sample sequenced in a study of radiotherapy plus CTLA-4 blockade in lung cancer. The table came from immunoSEQ multiplex PCR; TCRdb's copy has only in-frame clones and leaves some out. This table holds about 48,000 clones, 75% to 90% found once. The input for sequencing was peripheral blood, taken from a patient treated with radiotherapy plus ipilimumab. These receptors were collected from a human donor with non-small cell lung cancer that progressed on radiotherapy plus ipilimumab. Some clones in this sample may be carry-over from other donors' samples.

In DNA form, the CDR3 reads TGTGCCAGCAGCGCACACGGGGACAGCACCGGGGAGCTGTTTTTT. Translating gives CASSAHGDSTGELFF. This chain links TRBV7-6 with TRBJ2-2; 7 bases fit TRBD1. CDR3 length equals 15 residues. Germline CDR1 and CDR2: SGHVS and FNYEAQ. V lost 5 bases, J lost 4 bases, and 7 bases stayed unmatched.

The genes are TRBV25-1 and TRBJ2-5, with D possibly matching TRBD2 (7 bases). The CDR3 extends over 15 amino acids. Germline V gene sequence: CDR1 MGHDK, CDR2 SYGVNS. Trimming stripped 9 bases from V and 5 bases from J, with 22 bases between. Here the CDR3 reads CARNPGGRGGETQYF. CDR3 DNA sequence: TGTGCCAGAAATCCCGGTGGCAGGGGAGGGGAGACCCAGTACTTC.

V gene TRBV19 combines with J gene TRBJ1-6; TRBD1 matches at 7 bases. The CDR3 is 14 amino acids. V gave up 5 bases and J gave up 7 bases; unmatched junction bases: 5. CDR1 is LNHDA, CDR2 SQIVND, per germline (reference sequence). CDR3: CASSFNRGNSPLHF. Written as DNA, the CDR3 is TGTGCCAGTAGTTTTAACAGGGGAAATTCACCCCTCCACTTT.

The genes are TRBV6-5 and TRBJ2-2; weak D call: TRBD1 (6 bases). Per the germline V gene, CDR1 is MNHEY and CDR2 is SVGAGI. V was trimmed by 8 bases and J by 4 bases, leaving 11 bases between them. The CDR3 totals 13 residues. CDR3 amino acids: CASSGTFTGELFF. CDR3 DNA sequence: TGTGCCAGCTCCGGGACATTCACCGGGGAGCTGTTTTTT.

J is TRBJ2-3 and V is TRBV27; D not resolved. There are 11 residues in the CDR3. In germline, CDR1 is MNHEY, CDR2 SMNVEV (reference sequence). V was shortened by 8 bases and J by 4 bases, with 7 bases between the two germline ends. The CDR3 DNA is TGTGCCAGCGAGAAAGCAGATACGCAGTATTTT. Encoded protein: CASEKADTQYF.

V is TRBV9 and J is TRBJ1-3; no clear D. Trimming pared 0 bases from V and 0 bases from J, leaving 4 bases between. This CDR3 has 14 amino acids. Germline V gives CDR1 SGDLS, CDR2 YYNGEE. The CDR3 reads CASSVAGSGNTIYF. The DNA for the CDR3 is TGTGCCAGCAGCGTAGCGGGCTCTGGAAACACCATATATTTT.

The chain employs TRBV4-2 and TRBJ2-3; perhaps TRBD2 as D (6 bases). Germline loops: CDR1 LGHNA, CDR2 YNFKEQ. Trimming shortened V by 0 bases and J by 1 base, and 11 bases separated the two germline ends. This CDR3 contains 16 residues. CDR3 residues: CASSQDKASGTDTQYF. Here the CDR3 DNA reads TGTGCCAGCAGCCAAGATAAGGCTAGCGGCACAGATACGCAGTATTTT.

This rearrangement joins TRBV10-1 to TRBJ2-7; weak D call: TRBD1 (5 bases). V was trimmed by 2 bases and J by 4 bases, leaving 12 bases between them. Germline lookup yields CDR1 WNHNN and CDR2 SYGVQD (reference sequence). This CDR3 is built from 14 residues. The CDR3 is CASSEALDSYEQYF. The DNA of the CDR3 is TGCGCCAGCAGTGAGGCCCTAGACAGTTACGAGCAGTACTTC.

The V gene is TRBV7-2, the J gene TRBJ1-6; possible D gene TRBD1, 5 bases. V dropped 1 base and J dropped 10 bases, with 14 bases sitting between them. Germline V gene lookup returns CDR1 SGHTA and CDR2 FQGNSA. CDR3 length: 15 residues. Written as DNA, the CDR3 is TGTGCCAGCAGCTTAGTAGTAAGGGGTGACTCACCCCTCCACTTT. Encoded protein: CASSLVVRGDSPLHF.

V is TRBV5-4 and J is TRBJ1-4; 7 bases agree with TRBD1. Trimming cost V 4 bases and J 3 bases; bases outside gene matches: 6. The CDR3 runs 15 residues. Germline V gene sequence: CDR1 SGHNT, CDR2 YYREEE (reference sequence). CDR3 DNA: TGTGCCAGCAGCGTAAACAGGGGCGCTAATGAAAAACTGTTTTTT. This encodes CASSVNRGANEKLFF.

J is TRBJ1-1 and V is TRBV4-1; D unresolved. CDR1 and CDR2 (germline): MGHRA, YSYEKL. The CDR3 runs 13 residues. The germline V and J ends were trimmed by 2 bases and 7 bases, with 11 bases remaining between them. In nucleotides, the CDR3 is TGCGCCAGCAGCCAACCCCCTCGGTATGAAGCTTTCTTT. Translating it yields CASSQPPRYEAFF.

The chain has TRBV4-1 and TRBJ1-1; 9 bases agree with TRBD1. The CDR3 runs to 14 residues. The germline V gene encodes CDR1 MGHRA and CDR2 YSYEKL. J was trimmed by 4 bases and V by 7 bases; bases with no gene match: 7. The CDR3 sequence: CASTLKTGGTEAFF. Written as DNA, the CDR3 is TGCGCCAGCACCTTAAAGACAGGGGGCACTGAAGCTTTCTTT.

This chain joins TRBV5-1 and TRBJ2-1, with 10 bases aligning to TRBD1. Germline CDR1 reads SGHRS; CDR2 reads YFSETQ. There are 17 residues in the CDR3. V was clipped by 4 bases and J by 1 base; unmatched bases: 8. Here the CDR3 reads CASSLRQGASSYNEQFF. CDR3 bases: TGCGCCAGCAGCCTCAGACAGGGGGCGTCGTCCTACAATGAGCAGTTCTTC.

The V call is TRBV10-3, the J call TRBJ2-1; weak D call: TRBD2 (7 bases). The CDR3 spans 14 residues. Trimming cost V 7 bases and J 2 bases, with 12 bases left between them. Germline CDR1 ENHRY, CDR2 SYGVKD. The CDR3, as DNA: TGTGCCATCACCCCGGGGGGCCCCTACAATGAGCAGTTCTTC. It translates to CAITPGGPYNEQFF.

CDR3 sequence reads: CASSLGQGSLYF. The DNA of the CDR3 is TGTGCCAGCAGTTTGGGACAGGGGAGCTTGTACTTC. The rearrangement links TRBV27 to TRBJ2-7, with 10 bases lining up with TRBD1. The CDR3 is 12 residues long. The V gene end was trimmed by 3 bases and the J gene end by 12 bases; junction bases not matched to a gene: 5. The V gene's germline CDR1 is MNHEY and CDR2 SMNVEV (reference sequence).

The rearrangement joins TRBV28 to TRBJ2-7, with 9 positions matching TRBD1. The CDR3 loop spans 12 amino acids. Losses at the gene ends were 5 bases for V and 7 bases for J; bases not matched to a gene: 3. Germline V gives CDR1 MDHEN, CDR2 SYDVKM. The CDR3 nucleotides are TGTGCCAGCAGTCACGGGACAGGGGAGCAGTACTTC. Its translation: CASSHGTGEQYF.

The DNA of the CDR3 is TGCGCCAGCAGCCAACACGGACAGGGGGCTAATGAGCAGTACTTC. This encodes CASSQHGQGANEQYF. V usage is TRBV4-1 and J usage is TRBJ2-7, with TRBD1 matching 11 bases. The ends lost 2 bases at V and 7 bases at J; junction bases unmatched: 7. The CDR3 loop spans 15 amino acids. CDR1 is MGHRA and CDR2 is YSYEKL in the germline V gene.

The chain uses TRBV6-5 and TRBJ1-2; D might be TRBD1 (5 bases). Germline CDR1 and CDR2: MNHEY and SVGAGI. The CDR3 is 14 residues long. The V end was cut by 3 bases, the J end by 4 bases, with 12 bases between. CDR3 sequence reads: CASSYRQGGYGYTF. The CDR3 nucleotides read TGTGCCAGCAGTTATAGGCAGGGCGGCTATGGCTACACCTTC.

The genes are TRBV2 and TRBJ1-2; D perhaps matches TRBD1 (6 bases). With 11 bases removed from V and 0 bases from J, the gap between germline ends came to 10 bases. Germline CDR1 reads SNHLY; CDR2 reads FYNNEI. The CDR3 is made up of 12 amino acids. As DNA, the CDR3 is TGTGCCGGGGGGGCCTCTAACTATGGCTACACCTTC. This gives the protein CAGGASNYGYTF. The full variable domain, completed using reference TRBV2 and TRBJ1-2, is EPEVTQTPSHQVTQMGQEVILRCVPISNHLYFYWYRQILGQKVEFLVSFYNNEISEKSEIFDDQFSVERPDGSNFTLKIRSTKLEDSAMYFCAGGASNYGYTFGSGTRLTVV.

The genes are TRBV11-2 and TRBJ2-7, with D possibly being TRBD1 (6 bases). The V end lost 3 bases, the J end lost 5 bases, and 8 bases lay between the germline ends. The CDR3 runs 12 residues. CDR1 is SGHAT, CDR2 FQNNGV, per germline. DNA of the CDR3: TGTGCCAGCAGCTTCCACAGGGACGAGCAGTACTTC. Translated, it gives CASSFHRDEQYF.

V usage is TRBV6-5 and J usage is TRBJ2-7; 9 positions agree with TRBD2. The V gene end was trimmed by 6 bases and the J gene end by 2 bases; junction bases not matched to a gene: 2. The CDR3 runs to 13 residues. CDR1 and CDR2 from the germline V gene are MNHEY and SVGAGI. This CDR3 is CASSLAGTYEQYF. Written as DNA, the CDR3 is TGTGCCAGCAGCCTAGCGGGAACCTACGAGCAGTACTTC.

The chain links TRBV18 to TRBJ1-5, with a weak D call TRBD1 (5 bases). The CDR3 sequence is 16 residues long. V gave up 1 base and J gave up 1 base, with 11 bases separating them. The V gene's germline CDR1 is KGHSH and CDR2 LQKENI. CDR3 nucleotide sequence: TGTGCCAGCTCACCACGAGAAAGGGGCAGCAATCAGCCCCAGCATTTT. As protein: CASSPRERGSNQPQHF.

The chain uses TRBV6-6 and TRBJ2-3, with unresolved D. The CDR3 runs 14 residues. V lost 6 bases to trimming and J lost 5 bases, with 15 bases between them. The germline gives CDR1 MNHNY, CDR2 SVGAGI (reference sequence). The DNA of the CDR3 is TGTGCCAGCAGCTCCAATCGCCCAGGAGATACGCAGTATTTT. It codes for CASSSNRPGDTQYF.

The chain carries TRBV7-2 and TRBJ2-5; D ambiguous. The CDR3 runs 15 residues. Germline loops: CDR1 SGHTA, CDR2 FQGNSA. Deletions cut 6 bases from V and 9 bases from J, with 23 bases between. The CDR3 DNA reads TGTGCCAGCAGTTCTCAAGGTTGGCCTCGCAGGCCCCAGTACTTC. It codes for CASSSQGWPRRPQYF. The full variable domain, completed using reference TRBV7-2 and TRBJ2-5, is GAGVSQSPSNKVTEKGKDVELRCDPISGHTALYWYRQSLGQGLEFLIYFQGNSAPDKSGLPSDRFSAERTGGSVSTLTIQRTQQEDSAVYLCASSSQGWPRRPQYFGPGTRLLVL.

A single count supports this clone. The chain combines TRBV19 with TRBJ1-5, with TRBD1 matching 9 bases. The junction had 3 bases not matched to a gene; V was cut back by 8 bases and J by 4 bases. CDR1 is LNHDA and CDR2 is SQIVND in the germline V gene (reference sequence). The CDR3 length is 13 residues. The CDR3 here is CASGDRENQPQHF. In DNA form, the CDR3 reads TGTGCCAGTGGGGACAGGGAAAATCAGCCCCAGCATTTT. The full variable domain, with the rest looked up from reference TRBV19 and TRBJ1-5, is DGGITQSPKYLFRKEGQNVTLSCEQNLNHDAMYWYRQDPGQGLRLIYYSQIVNDFQKGDIAEGYSVSREKKESFPLTVTSAQKNPTAFYLCASGDRENQPQHFGDGTRLSIL.

The chain employs TRBV4-1 and TRBJ2-7; no reliable D call. The germline CDR1 and CDR2 sequences are MGHRA and YSYEKL. This CDR3 is built from 16 residues. V shed 0 bases and J shed 2 bases, with 14 bases lying between them. CDR3 loop: CASSQDPSSKPYEQYF. The CDR3 region has the DNA TGCGCCAGCAGCCAAGATCCGAGCTCAAAGCCCTACGAGCAGTACTTC.

This rearrangement joins TRBV5-6 to TRBJ2-2, with D tentatively TRBD1 (6 bases). Germline assignment: CDR1 SGHDT and CDR2 YYEEEE. CDR3 length: 17 residues. With 4 bases removed from V and 4 bases from J, the gap between germline ends came to 20 bases. CDR3: CASSLAYRALGTGELFF. In nucleotides, the CDR3 is TGTGCCAGCAGCCTGGCTTACAGGGCCTTGGGCACCGGGGAGCTGTTTTTT.